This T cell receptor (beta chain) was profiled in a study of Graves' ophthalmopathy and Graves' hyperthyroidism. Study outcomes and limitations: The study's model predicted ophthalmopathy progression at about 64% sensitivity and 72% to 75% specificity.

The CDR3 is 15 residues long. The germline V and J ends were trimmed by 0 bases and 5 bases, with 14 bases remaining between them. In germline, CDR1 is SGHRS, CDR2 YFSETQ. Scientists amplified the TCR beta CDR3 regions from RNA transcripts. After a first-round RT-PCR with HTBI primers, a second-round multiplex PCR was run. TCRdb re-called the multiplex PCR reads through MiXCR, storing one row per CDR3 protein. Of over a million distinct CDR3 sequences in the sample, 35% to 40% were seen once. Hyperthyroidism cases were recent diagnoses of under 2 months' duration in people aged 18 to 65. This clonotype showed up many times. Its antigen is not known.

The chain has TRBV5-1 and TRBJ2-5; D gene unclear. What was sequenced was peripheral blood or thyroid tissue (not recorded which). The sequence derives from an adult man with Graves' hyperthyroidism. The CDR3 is CASSLDSGPGETQYF. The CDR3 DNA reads TGCGCCAGCAGCTTGGATTCCGGGCCCGGCGAGACCCAGTACTTC.